These 24 T cell receptor beta chains share one sample of origin, sequenced in a study of cytomegalovirus exposure and HLA in healthy donors. PCR primers comprised 60 Vbeta and 13 Jbeta primers. TCRdb keeps only in-frame clones here, not all; method: immunoSEQ multiplex PCR. The repertoire holds 90,000 to 150,000 clones, with roughly 63% as singletons. The source material was PBMCs. These receptors all come from a man between 40 and 49 years old in good health and CMV-seropositive.

The genes are TRBV19 and TRBJ1-6, with D hard to call. Per germline, CDR1 LNHDA and CDR2 SQIVND (reference sequence). CDR3 length: 16 residues. With 7 bases removed from V and 0 bases from J, the gap between germline ends came to 13 bases. The CDR3 DNA follows: TGTGCCAGTATGGGGAGCCGAAGCTCCTATAATTCACCCCTCCACTTT. Translating it yields CASMGSRSSYNSPLHF.

This chain links TRBV2 with TRBJ2-1; 8 bases map to TRBD1. V was pared by 6 bases and J by 8 bases, with 6 bases of the junction left unmatched. This CDR3 contains 13 residues. CDR1 is SNHLY, CDR2 FYNNEI, per germline. Here the CDR3 reads CASSRQGIDEQFF. CDR3 DNA sequence: TGTGCCAGCAGCCGACAGGGGATCGATGAGCAGTTCTTC.

This chain uses TRBV5-6 with TRBJ2-3; the D is unclear. The CDR3 covers 11 residues. Germline values: CDR1 SGHDT, CDR2 YYEEEE. The V end lost 4 bases, the J end lost 7 bases, and 7 bases lay between the germline ends. The DNA of the CDR3 is TGTGCCAGCAGCACTTCGTATACGCAGTATTTT. This sequence encodes CASSTSYTQYF.

The chain uses TRBV11-3 and TRBJ2-7; a weak D match, TRBD1 (6 bases). Germline CDR1 reads SGHNT; CDR2 reads YENEEA. V was shortened by 1 base and J by 3 bases, with 13 bases between the two germline ends. This CDR3 spans 15 amino acids. The CDR3 is CASSLGFGQNYEQYF. The CDR3 DNA reads as TGTGCCAGCAGCTTAGGATTTGGACAGAACTACGAGCAGTACTTC.

This clone showed up just once. This sequence joins TRBV5-1 and TRBJ2-1; 9 bases align to TRBD1. The germline CDR1 and CDR2 sequences are SGHRS and YFSETQ. The CDR3 spans 13 residues. Trimming cost V 4 bases and J 15 bases; bases outside gene matches: 11. This CDR3 is CASSPGQGRSRFF. DNA for the CDR3: TGCGCCAGCAGCCCGGGACAGGGCCGCTCGAGGTTCTTC.

The chain recombines TRBV9 with TRBJ2-2; D unresolved. Trimming took 0 bases from V and 1 from J, leaving 7 bases between them. CDR1 SGDLS and CDR2 YYNGEE come from the germline V gene. This CDR3 has 15 residues. CDR3 sequence reads: CASSVVEQNTGELFF. The CDR3, as DNA: TGTGCCAGCAGCGTAGTCGAGCAGAACACCGGGGAGCTGTTTTTT.

The chain is built from TRBV6-1 and TRBJ1-5; 7 bases match TRBD1. With 7 bases clipped from V and 7 bases from J, the junction kept 13 bases outside the gene matches. CDR1 and CDR2 from the germline V gene are MNHNS and SASEGT. This CDR3 has 15 amino acids. This CDR3 reads CASKRSGGFGQPQHF. CDR3 coding DNA: TGTGCCAGCAAACGGTCAGGGGGATTCGGGCAGCCCCAGCATTTT.

The J gene is TRBJ2-7, the V gene TRBV6-5; D might be TRBD2 (7 bases). CDR3 length: 13 amino acids. Germline V lookup: CDR1 MNHEY, CDR2 SVGAGI. Trimming removed 6 bases from V and 6 bases from J, with 15 bases in between. Here the CDR3 reads CASRVRGAGEQYF. The CDR3 nucleotides are TGTGCCAGCAGAGTTCGGGGGGCGGGCGAGCAGTACTTC.

This clone was detected only once. The rearrangement links TRBV5-1 to TRBJ1-2, with 7 bases identical to TRBD1. J gave up 8 bases and V 3 bases, and 13 bases lay outside the gene matches. Germline V gene lookup returns CDR1 SGHRS and CDR2 YFSETQ. The CDR3 totals 15 residues. The DNA for the CDR3 is TGCGCCAGCAGCTCGAGTACCGACAGGGTCTACGGCTACACCTTC. Translation gives CASSSSTDRVYGYTF. Variable domain in full (rest from reference TRBV5-1 and TRBJ1-2): KAGVTQTPRYLIKTRGQQVTLSCSPISGHRSVSWYQQTPGQGLQFLFEYFSETQRNKGNFPGRFSGRQFSNSRSEMNVSTLELGDSALYLCASSSSTDRVYGYTFGSGTRLTVV.

This chain uses TRBV2 with TRBJ1-4, with unresolved D. V was shortened by 1 base and J by 7 bases, with 10 bases between the two germline ends. Germline V gene sequence: CDR1 SNHLY, CDR2 FYNNEI. The CDR3 covers 14 residues. The CDR3 sequence is CASSEGDLIEKLFF. The CDR3 DNA sequence: TGTGCCAGCAGTGAAGGCGATTTGATTGAAAAACTGTTTTTT.

The chain uses TRBV6-7 and TRBJ1-3; 7 nucleotides line up with TRBD1. TRBV6-7 is assigned to the ORF class and has an uncertain function. The length of the CDR3 is 15 residues. With 6 bases clipped from V and 0 bases from J, the junction kept 5 bases outside the gene matches. This CDR3 is CASRRDRSSGNTIYF. DNA for the CDR3: TGTGCCAGCAGACGGGACAGAAGCTCTGGAAACACCATATATTTT.

This clone showed up just a few times. The chain recombines TRBV27 with TRBJ2-2; the D gene is possibly TRBD2 (5 bases). Germline V lookup: CDR1 MNHEY, CDR2 SMNVEV (reference sequence). The CDR3 length is 13 residues. V was pared by 7 bases and J by 3 bases, with 9 bases between. The CDR3 is CASTRTYTGELFF. In nucleotides, the CDR3 is TGTGCCAGCACAAGGACTTACACCGGGGAGCTGTTTTTT.

This clone came up a few times. The rearrangement uses TRBV13 and TRBJ2-1, with a tentative D call TRBD1 (6 bases). This CDR3 region has 14 residues. V lost 5 bases to trimming and J lost 2 bases, with 10 bases between them. Germline loops: CDR1 PRHDT, CDR2 FYEKMQ (reference sequence). CDR3 nucleotide sequence: TGTGCCAGCAGCCTCCGGGACACCTACAATGAGCAGTTCTTC. Protein: CASSLRDTYNEQFF. Full variable domain (missing parts from reference TRBV13 and TRBJ2-1): AAGVIQSPRHLIKEKRETATLKCYPIPRHDTVYWYQQGPGQDPQFLISFYEKMQSDKGSIPDRFSAQQFSDYHSELNMSSLELGDSALYFCASSLRDTYNEQFFGPGTRLTVL.

The J gene is TRBJ2-7, the V gene TRBV5-1, with 8 bases lining up with TRBD2. This CDR3 is 13 amino acids long. Trimming took 7 bases from V and 2 from J; bases not matched to a gene: 5. The germline V gene has CDR1 SGHRS and CDR2 YFSETQ. In DNA, the CDR3 is TGCGCCAGCGGGACGGGAGGGCCCTACGAGCAGTACTTC. Its protein is CASGTGGPYEQYF.

V is TRBV4-1 and J is TRBJ2-7; 10 bases line up with TRBD2. The CDR3 contains 15 residues. The V segment lost 4 bases and the J segment 1 base; nucleotides outside the gene matches: 4. The germline CDR1 and CDR2 sequences are MGHRA and YSYEKL. CDR3 sequence: CASSLTSGFSYEQYF. The CDR3 DNA reads TGCGCCAGCAGCCTGACTAGCGGGTTTTCCTACGAGCAGTACTTC.

The rearrangement joins TRBV5-6 to TRBJ2-5, with 8 bases lining up with TRBD2. This CDR3 contains 16 residues. The germline V gene has CDR1 SGHDT and CDR2 YYEEEE. The V and J ends lost 7 bases and 0 bases, in that order; junction bases with no gene match: 11. Here the CDR3 DNA reads TGTGCCAGCGGAATAAGGGGCGGGGGGTACCAAGAGACCCAGTACTTC. Amino acid sequence: CASGIRGGGYQETQYF.

The V and J genes are TRBV29-1 and TRBJ1-1; maybe TRBD1 (5 bases). Germline V gives CDR1 SQVTM, CDR2 ANQGSEA. V lost 5 bases to trimming and J lost 5 bases, with 15 bases between them. This CDR3 has 13 residues. The chain's CDR3 is CSVKTFGATEAFF. CDR3 DNA sequence: TGCAGCGTTAAAACGTTTGGGGCTACTGAAGCTTTCTTT.

In its sample, this clone was seen a few times. The chain carries TRBV6-5 and TRBJ2-2; 8 positions agree with TRBD2. Unmatched junction bases numbered 2, after V lost 2 bases and J lost 0 bases. From germline, CDR1 is MNHEY and CDR2 SVGAGI. The CDR3 has 16 amino acids. This CDR3 reads CASSYLAGANTGELFF. The CDR3 region has the DNA TGTGCCAGCAGTTACCTAGCGGGCGCGAACACCGGGGAGCTGTTTTTT.

The V call is TRBV9, the J call TRBJ2-7, with D perhaps TRBD2 (5 bases). The germline V gene has CDR1 SGDLS and CDR2 YYNGEE. Trimming removed 0 bases at V and 3 bases at J, with 10 bases between. CDR3 size: 14 residues. CDR3 loop: CASSVVGSGYEQYF. CDR3 coding DNA: TGTGCCAGCAGCGTAGTGGGGAGTGGCTACGAGCAGTACTTC.

This clone has more than one count but fewer than ten. The V gene is TRBV4-1, the J gene TRBJ1-2; D call uncertain. The CDR3 has 14 amino acids. CDR1 is MGHRA, CDR2 YSYEKL, per germline. The V end was cut by 5 bases, the J end by 5 bases, with 15 bases between. This chain's CDR3 is CASSGRPGGYGYTF. The CDR3 bases are TGCGCCAGCAGCGGGAGGCCAGGTGGTTATGGCTACACCTTC.

The chain joins TRBV5-1 to TRBJ1-2; D gene uncertain. CDR1 and CDR2 from the germline V gene are SGHRS and YFSETQ. CDR3 length equals 13 residues. V was cut by 0 bases and J by 7 bases, with 10 bases left in between. The CDR3 is CASSLVGVGGYTF. The CDR3 bases are TGCGCCAGCAGCTTGGTCGGAGTAGGTGGCTACACCTTC.

The chain employs TRBV5-6 and TRBJ1-3; D is possibly TRBD1 (6 bases). The CDR3 has 14 residues. Germline V gene sequence: CDR1 SGHDT, CDR2 YYEEEE. V lost 4 bases, J lost 2 bases, and 10 bases lay in between. CDR3 region: CASSRPGAGNTIYF. The CDR3 bases are TGTGCCAGCAGCCGCCCAGGGGCTGGAAACACCATATATTTT. Combining the CDR3 with reference TRBV5-6 and TRBJ1-3 gives the whole variable domain DAGVTQSPTHLIKTRGQQVTLRCSPKSGHDTVSWYQQALGQGPQFIFQYYEEEERQRGNFPDRFSGHQFPNYSSELNVNALLLGDSALYLCASSRPGAGNTIYFGEGSWLTVV.

This clone occurred many times. The rearrangement links TRBV6-6 to TRBJ2-1, with 8 bases lining up with TRBD2. The junction had 9 bases not matched to a gene; V was cut back by 7 bases and J by 4 bases. The CDR3 has 15 amino acids. Germline V gene data show CDR1 as MNHNY and CDR2 as SVGAGI (reference sequence). CDR3 in DNA: TGTGCCAGCACCGCAAAGGCGGGAGGTTACAATGAGCAGTTCTTC. Protein: CASTAKAGGYNEQFF.

The V call is TRBV28, the J call TRBJ1-5, with 11 bases that match TRBD1. Trimming took 8 bases from V and 3 from J; bases not matched to a gene: 3. The CDR3 sequence is 14 residues long. Germline V gene data show CDR1 as MDHEN and CDR2 as SYDVKM. In DNA, the CDR3 is TGTGCCAGCCGGACAGGGGGCAACAATCAGCCCCAGCATTTT. Its translation: CASRTGGNNQPQHF.